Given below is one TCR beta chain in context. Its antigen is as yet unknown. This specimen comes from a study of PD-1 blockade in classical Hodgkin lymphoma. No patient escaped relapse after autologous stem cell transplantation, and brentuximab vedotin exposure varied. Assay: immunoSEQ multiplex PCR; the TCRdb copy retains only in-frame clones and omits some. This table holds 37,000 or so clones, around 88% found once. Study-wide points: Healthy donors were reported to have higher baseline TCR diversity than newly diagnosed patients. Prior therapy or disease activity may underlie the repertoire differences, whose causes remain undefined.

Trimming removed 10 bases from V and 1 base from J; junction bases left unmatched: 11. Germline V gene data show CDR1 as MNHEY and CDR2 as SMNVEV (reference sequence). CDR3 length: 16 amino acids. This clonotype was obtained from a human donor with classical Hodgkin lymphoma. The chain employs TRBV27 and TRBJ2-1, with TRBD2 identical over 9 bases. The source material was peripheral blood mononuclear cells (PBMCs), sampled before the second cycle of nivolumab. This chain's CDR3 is CATDMIAGASYNEQFF. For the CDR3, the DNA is TGTGCCACCGATATGATAGCGGGAGCATCCTACAATGAGCAGTTCTTC.